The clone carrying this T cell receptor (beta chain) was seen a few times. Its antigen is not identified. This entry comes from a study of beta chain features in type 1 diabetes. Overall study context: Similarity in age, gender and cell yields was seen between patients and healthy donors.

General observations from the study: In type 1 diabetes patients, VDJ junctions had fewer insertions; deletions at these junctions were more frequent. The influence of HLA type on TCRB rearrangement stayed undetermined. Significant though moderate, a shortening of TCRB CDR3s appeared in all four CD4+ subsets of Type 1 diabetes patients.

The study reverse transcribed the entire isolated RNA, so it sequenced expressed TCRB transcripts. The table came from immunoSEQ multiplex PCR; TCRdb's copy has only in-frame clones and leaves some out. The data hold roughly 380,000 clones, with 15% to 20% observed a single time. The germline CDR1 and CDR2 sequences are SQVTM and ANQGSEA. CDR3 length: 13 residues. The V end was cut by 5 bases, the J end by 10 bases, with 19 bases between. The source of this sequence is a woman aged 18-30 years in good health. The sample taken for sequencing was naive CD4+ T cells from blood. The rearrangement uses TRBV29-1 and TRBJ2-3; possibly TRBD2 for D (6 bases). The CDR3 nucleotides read TGCAGCGTTTGGGCGGGGCCCTCAAGTGCGCAGTATTTT. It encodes CSVWAGPSSAQYF.